This entry lists 30 T cell receptor beta chains sequenced from one sample in a study of blood T cell repertoires in COVID-19. Profiled with immunoSEQ multiplex PCR; TCRdb holds only in-frame clones, not every one. The table has roughly 400,000 clones, around nine tenths seen once; the top ten hold less than 1.5%. Sequenced material: PBMCs or T cells enriched from blood (not recorded which). These receptors were obtained from a woman aged 18-35 years who had been exposed to COVID-19.

The chain is built from TRBV11-2 and TRBJ2-5; 7 bases line up with TRBD2. The CDR3 runs to 15 residues. Germline values: CDR1 SGHAT, CDR2 FQNNGV. V shed 2 bases and J 3 bases; nucleotides not matched to a gene: 6. CDR3 in amino acids: CASSLIRLAEETQYF. CDR3 nucleotide sequence: TGTGCCAGCAGCTTAATTCGCCTAGCGGAAGAGACCCAGTACTTC. Complete variable domain (other parts from reference TRBV11-2 and TRBJ2-5): EAGVAQSPRYKIIEKRQSVAFWCNPISGHATLYWYQQILGQGPKLLIQFQNNGVVDDSQLPKDRFSAERLKGVDSTLKIQPAKLEDSAVYLCASSLIRLAEETQYFGPGTRLLVL.

This clone occurred once. The V gene is TRBV3-1 (or the pseudogene TRBV3-2), the J gene TRBJ1-5; possibly TRBD1 for D (5 bases). Germline-derived CDR1 and CDR2 are LGHDT and YNNKEL (reference sequence). This CDR3 region has 15 residues. Trimming took 1 base from V and 6 from J, leaving 13 bases between them. CDR3 region: CASSQVPGSTQPQHF. CDR3 in DNA: TGTGCCAGCAGCCAAGTGCCAGGGTCGACTCAGCCCCAGCATTTT.

V is TRBV10-2 and J is TRBJ1-5; D may be TRBD1 (6 bases). CDR1 WSHSY and CDR2 SAAADI come from the germline V gene. This CDR3 contains 13 residues. V lost 6 bases, J lost 7 bases, and 13 bases lay in between. Here the CDR3 reads CASSTQGRQPQHF. The CDR3 DNA sequence: TGCGCCAGCAGCACACAGGGTCGGCAGCCCCAGCATTTT.

This chain links TRBV4-1 with TRBJ2-3; 10 nucleotides line up with TRBD2. CDR3 length: 18 residues. Trimming at V came to 0 bases and at J to 2 bases, leaving 8 bases not matched to a gene. The germline V gene has CDR1 MGHRA and CDR2 YSYEKL. The chain's CDR3 is CASSQDIPSGRATDTQYF. The CDR3 region has the DNA TGCGCCAGCAGCCAAGATATCCCAAGCGGGAGGGCCACAGATACGCAGTATTTT.

The chain couples TRBV28 to TRBJ2-6, with 12 bases fitting TRBD1. The CDR3 has 18 amino acids. Germline V gene data show CDR1 as MDHEN and CDR2 as SYDVKM. Germline trimming cut 3 bases from V and 4 bases from J; bases unmatched to any gene: 7. The CDR3 sequence: CASSFEGQGALGANVLTF. The CDR3 region has the DNA TGTGCCAGCAGTTTCGAGGGACAGGGGGCGCTCGGGGCCAACGTCCTGACTTTC.

This chain links TRBV7-9 with TRBJ1-1; D ambiguous. Germline loops: CDR1 SEHNR, CDR2 FQNEAQ (reference sequence). Trimming shortened V by 6 bases and J by 1 base, and 9 bases separated the two germline ends. This CDR3 has 13 residues. The CDR3: CASSVEPNTEAFF. The DNA of the CDR3 is TGTGCCAGCAGTGTAGAGCCGAACACTGAAGCTTTCTTT.

The chain uses TRBV9 and TRBJ2-7, with a weak D call TRBD1 (6 bases). Germline CDR1 reads SGDLS; CDR2 reads YYNGEE. CDR3 length: 14 amino acids. V was trimmed by 2 bases and J by 4 bases, leaving 13 bases between them. The CDR3 loop reads CASSVAGERYEQYF. The CDR3 region has the DNA TGTGCCAGCAGCGTCGCAGGGGAACGGTACGAGCAGTACTTC.

V and J are TRBV27 and TRBJ1-2, with no clear D. Trimming took 4 bases from V and 8 from J, leaving 14 bases between them. The CDR3 totals 13 residues. Germline V gene lookup returns CDR1 MNHEY and CDR2 SMNVEV (reference sequence). The CDR3, as DNA: TGTGCCAGCAGTTCCAACATAAGAAACGGCTACACCTTC. This encodes CASSSNIRNGYTF.

The V and J genes are TRBV3-1 (or the pseudogene TRBV3-2) and TRBJ1-1; D not resolved. The V end lost 5 bases, the J end lost 6 bases, and 13 bases lay between the germline ends. The length of the CDR3 is 13 residues. CDR1 LGHDT and CDR2 YNNKEL come from the germline V gene (reference sequence). CDR3 DNA sequence: TGTGCCAGCAGCGACAAGATCTCCGCTGAAGCTTTCTTT. Translating it yields CASSDKISAEAFF.

The count of this clone is one. The CDR3 loop is CASSARDRGQETQYF. CDR3 DNA sequence: TGCGCCAGCAGCGCCCGGGACAGGGGACAAGAGACCCAGTACTTC. The gene calls are TRBV5-1 and TRBJ2-5; 10 bases are a match to TRBD1. V was clipped by 4 bases and J by 2 bases; unmatched bases: 5. Germline V gene sequence: CDR1 SGHRS, CDR2 YFSETQ. CDR3 length: 15 amino acids.

The chain carries TRBV7-9 and TRBJ1-5; tentative D call: TRBD1 (6 bases). The length of the CDR3 is 16 residues. Trimming took 4 bases from V and 1 from J, leaving 14 bases between them. Germline CDR1 reads SEHNR; CDR2 reads FQNEAQ (reference sequence). The CDR3 DNA reads as TGTGCCAGCAGCTCTACACTACAGGGCAGCAATCAGCCCCAGCATTTT. It encodes CASSSTLQGSNQPQHF.

The chain links TRBV6-6 to TRBJ2-3; D perhaps matches TRBD1 (6 bases). The CDR3 runs 14 residues. Germline assignment: CDR1 MNHNY and CDR2 SVGAGI (reference sequence). Trimming stripped 5 bases from V and 7 bases from J, with 16 bases between. In nucleotides, the CDR3 is TGTGCCAGCAGTAATTCAGGGGTACCCAATACGCAGTATTTT. It translates to CASSNSGVPNTQYF.

On this clone: The same CDR3 also results from other DNA sequences found in this sample. The chain joins TRBV7-9 to TRBJ2-7, with D possibly TRBD1 on 5 matching bases. The CDR3 length is 12 residues. V shed 5 bases and J shed 4 bases, with 9 bases lying between them. Germline CDR1 and CDR2: SEHNR and FQNEAQ (reference sequence). CDR3 DNA sequence: TGTGCCAGCAGCCTTCAGGGTTACGAGCAGTACTTC. Residues: CASSLQGYEQYF.

In DNA form, the CDR3 reads TGTGCCAGCAGCTTAGTAGGGACGCCGTGGGGGGGTAATGAAAAACTGTTTTTT. Encoded protein: CASSLVGTPWGGNEKLFF. This chain uses TRBV7-2 with TRBJ1-4; TRBD1 might be the D (5 bases). This CDR3 is 18 amino acids long. Deletions cut 1 base from V and 4 bases from J, with 19 bases between. Germline V CDR1 and CDR2: SGHTA, FQGNSA.

The chain joins TRBV28 to TRBJ2-7, with 9 bases lining up with TRBD2. CDR1 and CDR2 (germline): MDHEN, SYDVKM. The CDR3 covers 16 residues. The V and J ends lost 7 bases and 2 bases, in that order; junction bases with no gene match: 12. The CDR3 nucleotides read TGTGCCAGCACCAGGTCTAGCGGGACTTACCCCTACGAGCAGTACTTC. It yields the protein CASTRSSGTYPYEQYF.

This clone was seen once. The chain links TRBV6-2 or TRBV6-3 to TRBJ2-3, with 11 bases lining up with TRBD2. The junction had 4 bases not matched to a gene; V was cut back by 2 bases and J by 0 bases. Germline CDR1 is MNHEY and CDR2 is SVGEGT. CDR3 length: 17 residues. The CDR3 is CASSYGGLAGSTDTQYF. CDR3 bases: TGTGCCAGCAGTTACGGCGGACTAGCGGGCAGCACAGATACGCAGTATTTT.

This rearrangement joins TRBV10-3 to TRBJ1-2; 7 nucleotides match TRBD1. The CDR3 consists of 12 residues. Germline V gene lookup returns CDR1 ENHRY and CDR2 SYGVKD. J lost 12 bases, V lost 7 bases, and 11 bases had no gene match. The CDR3 nucleotides are TGTGCCATCAACGCGGCAGGGGGGATTGACACCTTC. Residues: CAINAAGGIDTF.

The chain recombines TRBV15 with TRBJ2-7; the match to TRBD2 covers 10 bases. The V and J ends lost 1 base and 3 bases, in that order; junction bases with no gene match: 6. The CDR3 extends over 16 amino acids. The germline CDR1 and CDR2 sequences are LNHNV and YYDKDF (reference sequence). The CDR3 spells CATSRVGLAGDYEQYF. The CDR3 DNA follows: TGTGCCACCAGCAGAGTCGGGCTAGCGGGAGACTACGAGCAGTACTTC.

V gene TRBV16 combines with J gene TRBJ1-4; 7 bases fit TRBD1. The junction had 10 bases not matched to a gene; V was cut back by 4 bases and J by 8 bases. The germline V gene encodes CDR1 KGHSY and CDR2 FQNENV. The CDR3 is 15 residues long. Here the CDR3 reads CASSPPDRVGEKLFF. In DNA, the CDR3 is TGTGCCAGCAGCCCCCCCGACAGGGTAGGCGAAAAACTGTTTTTT. Full variable domain (rest looked up from reference TRBV16 and TRBJ1-4): GEEVAQTPKHLVRGEGQKAKLYCAPIKGHSYVFWYQQVLKNEFKFLISFQNENVFDETGMPKERFSAKCLPNSPCSLEIQATKLEDSAVYFCASSPPDRVGEKLFFGSGTQLSVL.

In this sample, this clone turned up a few times. V gene TRBV5-6 combines with J gene TRBJ1-5, with D maybe TRBD1 (5 bases). Trimming cost V 0 bases and J 8 bases, with 12 bases left between them. Germline V gene data show CDR1 as SGHDT and CDR2 as YYEEEE. The CDR3 covers 14 residues. CDR3 in amino acids: CASSLAGRKEPQHF. For the CDR3, the DNA is TGTGCCAGCAGCTTGGCAGGGAGGAAAGAGCCCCAGCATTTT.

The rearrangement uses TRBV4-1 and TRBJ2-7; D is ambiguous. Trimming removed 1 base at V and 2 bases at J, with 15 bases between. In germline, CDR1 is MGHRA, CDR2 YSYEKL. The CDR3 extends over 16 amino acids. The CDR3 here is CASSQGMVLAPYEQYF. For the CDR3, the DNA is TGCGCCAGCAGCCAAGGAATGGTGCTGGCCCCCTACGAGCAGTACTTC.

This rearrangement joins TRBV29-1 to TRBJ1-2, with D perhaps TRBD1 (5 bases). The CDR3 runs 13 residues. The germline gives CDR1 SQVTM, CDR2 ANQGSEA. The V and J ends lost 7 bases and 7 bases respectively, with 19 bases between them. Written as DNA, the CDR3 is TGCAGCGCCACATATTCGGGGGGTCGTGGCTACACCTTC. Its protein product is CSATYSGGRGYTF.

This chain connects TRBV7-2 to TRBJ1-5; D is perhaps TRBD1 (6 bases). The V and J ends lost 0 bases and 5 bases respectively, with 17 bases between them. This CDR3 is built from 17 residues. Germline V CDR1 and CDR2: SGHTA, FQGNSA. CDR3 sequence (DNA): TGTGCCAGCAGCTTAGCGTTGGGGGCAGGGGAGTATCAGCCCCAGCATTTT. It codes for CASSLALGAGEYQPQHF.

CDR3 sequence reads: CAIGLAGGREQFF. CDR3 nucleotide sequence: TGTGCCATAGGACTAGCGGGAGGAAGAGAGCAGTTCTTC. V usage is TRBV10-3 and J usage is TRBJ2-1; 14 bases map to TRBD2. Germline V gives CDR1 ENHRY, CDR2 SYGVKD. CDR3 size: 13 residues. V dropped 9 bases and J dropped 10; count of bases not matched to a gene: 5.

This sequence joins TRBV29-1 and TRBJ2-3; D call uncertain. Per the germline V gene, CDR1 is SQVTM and CDR2 is ANQGSEA. V lost 6 bases, J lost 0 bases, and 13 bases lay in between. The CDR3 has 14 amino acids. The CDR3 sequence: CSVEPGPSTDTQYF. Here the CDR3 DNA reads TGCAGCGTAGAACCGGGTCCTAGCACAGATACGCAGTATTTT.

The chain combines TRBV27 with TRBJ1-1; TRBD1 matches 8 bases. This CDR3 has 18 residues. The ends lost 0 bases at V and 4 bases at J; junction bases unmatched: 13. Germline assignment: CDR1 MNHEY and CDR2 SMNVEV (reference sequence). As DNA, the CDR3 is TGTGCCAGCAGTTTATCTTGGACAGGGCCCCCTCGGACCACTGAAGCTTTCTTT. As protein: CASSLSWTGPPRTTEAFF.

The genes are TRBV21-1 and TRBJ2-3; the table names TRBD2, a call not compared with the DNA. TRBV21-1 is listed as a pseudogene. The CDR3 totals 13 residues. CDR3: CASSKEKTGGQYF. The CDR3 DNA is TGTGCCAGCAGCAAAGAGAAGACGGGAGGGCAGTATTTT.

The J gene is TRBJ1-2, the V gene TRBV4-1; D not resolved. In germline, CDR1 is MGHRA, CDR2 YSYEKL. The CDR3 is made up of 14 amino acids. The ends were cut back, 1 base at V and 7 bases at J, with 13 bases in the middle. The CDR3 spells CASSQVAGFGGYTF. CDR3 DNA: TGCGCCAGCAGCCAAGTCGCGGGTTTCGGTGGCTACACCTTC.

The V call is TRBV27, the J call TRBJ2-7, with 7 bases fitting TRBD2. The CDR3 extends over 14 amino acids. Germline assignment: CDR1 MNHEY and CDR2 SMNVEV (reference sequence). Trimming at V came to 6 bases and at J to 4 bases, leaving 9 bases not matched to a gene. Written as DNA, the CDR3 is TGTGCCAGCAGCTTAACCGGGAGGCCTTACGAGCAGTACTTC. Its protein is CASSLTGRPYEQYF.

The chain joins TRBV18 to TRBJ1-6, with TRBD1 matching over 11 bases. Germline values: CDR1 KGHSH, CDR2 LQKENI. The CDR3 totals 14 residues. V shed 3 bases and J 10 bases; nucleotides not matched to a gene: 2. The CDR3 protein is CASSPDRGPSPLHF. The CDR3 DNA is TGTGCCAGCTCACCGGACAGGGGGCCCTCACCCCTCCACTTT. The variable domain in full, completed from reference TRBV18 and TRBJ1-6, reads NAGVMQNPRHLVRRRGQEARLRCSPMKGHSHVYWYRQLPEEGLKFMVYLQKENIIDESGMPKERFSAEFPKEGPSILRIQQVVRGDSAAYFCASSPDRGPSPLHFGNGTRLTVT.